The 28 T cell receptor beta chains reported below all come from one sample, sequenced in a study of T cell changes during pregnancy in multiple sclerosis. The data were produced by immunoSEQ multiplex PCR, yet TCRdb's version contains in-frame clones alone and is incomplete. The repertoire includes around 50,000 clones, approximately 90% of them detected once, and under 9.5% sits in the top ten. The input for sequencing was CD8+ T cells from peripheral blood mononuclear cells, taken in the second trimester of pregnancy. All receptors derive from a female donor with multiple sclerosis, enrolled in a pregnancy study.

The V gene is TRBV7-9, the J gene TRBJ1-5; D gene unclear. Trimming pared 6 bases from V and 7 bases from J, leaving 10 bases between. CDR1 and CDR2 (germline): SEHNR, FQNEAQ (reference sequence). The CDR3 runs 12 residues. The CDR3 loop is CASSRAGQPQHF. CDR3 DNA: TGTGCCAGCAGTCGGGCGGGCCAGCCCCAGCATTTT.

V gene TRBV7-6 combines with J gene TRBJ2-1, with 7 positions matching TRBD1. V shed 4 bases, J shed 5 bases, and the junction held 8 bases outside the gene matches. Germline values: CDR1 SGHVS, CDR2 FNYEAQ. The CDR3 covers 15 residues. In DNA form, the CDR3 reads TGTGCCAGCAGCTCAAAGACAGGGAGCAACAATGAGCAGTTCTTC. Translation gives CASSSKTGSNNEQFF.

The V call is TRBV9, the J call TRBJ2-3; perhaps TRBD1 as D (6 bases). This CDR3 contains 15 residues. From germline, CDR1 is SGDLS and CDR2 YYNGEE. V gave up 3 bases and J gave up 3 bases, with 14 bases separating them. The CDR3 DNA is TGTGCCAGCAGCGCCGGGGAAGGGGGAACAGATACGCAGTATTTT. Translating gives CASSAGEGGTDTQYF.

The CDR3 loop is CASSYGREKLFF. CDR3 in DNA: TGTGCCAGCAGTTACGGCAGGGAAAAACTGTTTTTT. This chain links TRBV6-6 with TRBJ1-4, with D uncertain. The V gene lost 2 bases and the J gene lost 8 bases, with 6 bases spanning the gap. The CDR3 runs 12 residues. Germline V gene data show CDR1 as MNHNY and CDR2 as SVGAGI (reference sequence).

This clone is a singleton in its sample. The chain carries TRBV9 and TRBJ1-3; D is undetermined. The germline V gene encodes CDR1 SGDLS and CDR2 YYNGEE. Deletions cut 4 bases from V and 4 bases from J, with 9 bases between. This CDR3 contains 13 residues. As DNA, the CDR3 is TGTGCCAGCAGCTCGAGTTCCGGAAACACCATATATTTT. It is translated as CASSSSSGNTIYF.

The rearrangement uses TRBV7-8 and TRBJ2-3; 9 positions match TRBD2. The trim removed 3 bases at V and 5 bases at J, leaving 9 bases unmatched. Germline V gene sequence: CDR1 SGHVS, CDR2 FQNEAQ. The CDR3 length is 16 residues. The CDR3 DNA reads TGTGCCAGCAGCTTCCCGCTAGCGGGGACGGAAGATACGCAGTATTTT. This translates into CASSFPLAGTEDTQYF.

CDR3 nucleotides: TGTGCCAGCAGTGATGAATGGGGAGAATACTCACCCCTCCACTTT. Its protein is CASSDEWGEYSPLHF. The chain is built from TRBV25-1 and TRBJ1-6; unclear D gene. V lost 3 bases and J 10 bases, leaving 16 bases between the germline ends. CDR1 is MGHDK and CDR2 is SYGVNS in the germline V gene. The CDR3 has 15 amino acids.

The DNA for the CDR3 is TGTGCCAGCAGTTTCGGGGGGTCTTACGAGCAGTACTTC. The encoded protein is CASSFGGSYEQYF. The chain carries TRBV27 and TRBJ2-7; 7 bases line up with TRBD2. The CDR3 covers 13 residues. CDR1 is MNHEY, CDR2 SMNVEV, per germline (reference sequence). The junction had 3 bases not matched to a gene; V was cut back by 3 bases and J by 4 bases.

The gene calls are TRBV4-1 and TRBJ2-1, with TRBD2 matching 12 bases. Germline CDR1 and CDR2: MGHRA and YSYEKL. This CDR3 is 20 amino acids long. Trimming removed 0 bases from V and 0 bases from J; junction bases left unmatched: 9. The CDR3 region has the DNA TGCGCCAGCAGCCAAGAGTACGCTAGCGGGGGGGATCTCTCCTACAATGAGCAGTTCTTC. This codes for CASSQEYASGGDLSYNEQFF.

V and J are TRBV28 and TRBJ2-1, with 9 bases identical to TRBD1. The trim removed 10 bases at V and 3 bases at J, leaving 10 bases unmatched. This CDR3 comprises 15 residues. Germline V gives CDR1 MDHEN, CDR2 SYDVKM. This chain's CDR3 is CAIISAGQGYNEQFF. CDR3 DNA: TGTGCCATCATCAGCGCGGGACAGGGCTACAATGAGCAGTTCTTC.

The chain uses TRBV19 and TRBJ1-5; 7 nucleotides agree with TRBD1. CDR1 and CDR2 from the germline V gene are LNHDA and SQIVND (reference sequence). J gave up 7 bases and V 7 bases, and 7 bases lay outside the gene matches. This CDR3 comprises 13 residues. The CDR3 DNA is TGTGCCAGTAACGAGGGGGCAGGGCAGCCCCAGCATTTT. Its protein is CASNEGAGQPQHF.

This chain connects TRBV19 to TRBJ1-2; D perhaps matches TRBD1 (6 bases). Trimming pared 6 bases from V and 3 bases from J, leaving 14 bases between. CDR1 is LNHDA, CDR2 SQIVND, per germline (reference sequence). This CDR3 spans 14 amino acids. CDR3 amino acids: CASRGTDSYYGYTF. The CDR3 DNA sequence: TGTGCCAGTAGAGGAACGGACAGTTACTATGGCTACACCTTC. The entire variable domain, with the rest obtained from reference TRBV19 and TRBJ1-2, is as follows: DGGITQSPKYLFRKEGQNVTLSCEQNLNHDAMYWYRQDPGQGLRLIYYSQIVNDFQKGDIAEGYSVSREKKESFPLTVTSAQKNPTAFYLCASRGTDSYYGYTFGSGTRLTVV.

The chain carries TRBV7-6 and TRBJ2-3, with 7 positions matching TRBD1. This CDR3 contains 16 residues. Trimming took 1 base from V and 2 from J; bases not matched to a gene: 6. Germline-derived CDR1 and CDR2 are SGHVS and FNYEAQ. CDR3 amino acids: CASSLGPGTDTDTQYF. In DNA, the CDR3 is TGTGCCAGCAGCTTAGGTCCTGGGACAGACACAGATACGCAGTATTTT.

V and J are TRBV2 and TRBJ2-7; 9 bases agree with TRBD1. The CDR3 is 14 amino acids. Losses at the gene ends were 7 bases for V and 3 bases for J; bases not matched to a gene: 7. Germline-derived CDR1 and CDR2 are SNHLY and FYNNEI. The CDR3 coding sequence is TGTGCCAGCAATGCCGACAGGGGGGACTACGAGCAGTACTTC. This codes for CASNADRGDYEQYF.

The chain recombines TRBV15 with TRBJ1-1; no firm D call. Trimming removed 0 bases at V and 7 bases at J, with 12 bases between. This CDR3 region has 14 residues. Looked up from germline, CDR1 is LNHNV and CDR2 is YYDKDF (reference sequence). The CDR3 nucleotides are TGTGCCACCAGCAGAGATCGGGGTAGGAATGAAGCTTTCTTT. Encoded protein: CATSRDRGRNEAFF.

The V and J genes are TRBV30 and TRBJ2-5; 8 positions agree with TRBD2. The DNA end favors TRBJ2-7, so the J call may be wrong. This CDR3 spans 11 amino acids. Germline lookup yields CDR1 GTSNPN and CDR2 SVGIG (reference sequence). The CDR3 DNA sequence: TGTGCAGTCGAGCGGGGGCCCGAGCAGTACTTC. Amino acids: CAVERGPEQYF.

The chain uses TRBV19 and TRBJ2-7; TRBD1 matches at 8 bases. Trimming at V came to 7 bases and at J to 0 bases, leaving 5 bases not matched to a gene. The CDR3 runs 14 residues. Germline values: CDR1 LNHDA, CDR2 SQIVND (reference sequence). For the CDR3, the DNA is TGTGCCAGTACCCGGACAGGGAGCTCCTACGAGCAGTACTTC. Amino acid sequence: CASTRTGSSYEQYF.

The CDR3: CASSLGSRGRAGELFF. In DNA, the CDR3 is TGTGCCAGCAGTTTAGGCAGCAGGGGAAGGGCCGGGGAGCTGTTTTTT. The chain recombines TRBV27 with TRBJ2-2; tentatively, D is TRBD1 (6 bases). The V end lost 2 bases, the J end lost 6 bases, and 16 bases lay between the germline ends. There are 16 residues in the CDR3. Germline CDR1 reads MNHEY; CDR2 reads SMNVEV (reference sequence).

The V call is TRBV27, the J call TRBJ2-7, with 7 positions matching TRBD2. The ends lost 2 bases at V and 7 bases at J; junction bases unmatched: 11. Germline V gene lookup returns CDR1 MNHEY and CDR2 SMNVEV (reference sequence). CDR3 length: 15 amino acids. The CDR3 bases are TGTGCCAGCAGTTTACAGACTAGCCGGGTTGAGGAGCAGTACTTC. This translates into CASSLQTSRVEEQYF.

This chain joins TRBV20-1 and TRBJ1-2, with D unresolved. Trimming took off 3 bases at V and 3 bases at J, with 2 bases between the two ends. The CDR3 has 10 amino acids. Germline V gene sequence: CDR1 DFQATT, CDR2 SNEGSKA (reference sequence). The DNA of the CDR3 is TGCAGTGCTAGCGACTATGGCTACACCTTC. Residues: CSASDYGYTF.

This clone has a single count. The V and J genes are TRBV14 and TRBJ1-1; D gene ambiguous. The germline CDR1 and CDR2 sequences are SGHDN and FVKESK. V lost 4 bases to trimming and J lost 0 bases, with 9 bases between them. The CDR3 is made up of 14 amino acids. In nucleotides, the CDR3 is TGTGCCAGCAGCCGGACCGGGATGAACACTGAAGCTTTCTTT. It codes for CASSRTGMNTEAFF.

This clone occurred many times. This chain links TRBV5-1 with TRBJ2-7; D might be TRBD1 (7 bases). The length of the CDR3 is 15 residues. Between the trimmed V and J ends, which lost 4 bases and 0 bases, there was a span of 14 bases. Germline V gene sequence: CDR1 SGHRS, CDR2 YFSETQ. CDR3 region: CASSGGTASSYEQYF. The CDR3 nucleotides read TGCGCCAGCAGCGGGGGGACAGCGAGCTCCTACGAGCAGTACTTC.

The gene calls are TRBV15 and TRBJ2-1, with 14 nucleotides matching TRBD2. J was trimmed by 8 bases and V by 4 bases; bases with no gene match: 7. The CDR3 totals 16 residues. Germline V gene data show CDR1 as LNHNV and CDR2 as YYDKDF (reference sequence). This CDR3 reads CATSIPGLAGGYEQFF. Written as DNA, the CDR3 is TGTGCCACCAGCATCCCTGGACTAGCGGGGGGCTATGAGCAGTTCTTC.

The chain joins TRBV7-6 to TRBJ1-5; 9 bases align to TRBD1. This CDR3 has 13 residues. V was pared by 3 bases and J by 9 bases, with 3 bases of the junction left unmatched. From germline, CDR1 is SGHVS and CDR2 FNYEAQ. The CDR3 spells CASSLGQGRPQHF. CDR3 in DNA: TGTGCCAGCAGCTTGGGACAGGGTAGGCCCCAGCATTTT.

CDR3 protein: CASSSTGDSGNTIYF. The DNA for the CDR3 is TGTGCCAGCAGTTCAACAGGGGACTCTGGAAACACCATATATTTT. The genes are TRBV27 and TRBJ1-3, with 7 bases fitting TRBD1. Trimming cost V 4 bases and J 0 bases; bases outside gene matches: 3. Germline values: CDR1 MNHEY, CDR2 SMNVEV (reference sequence). The CDR3 sequence is 15 residues long.

The rearrangement uses TRBV7-9 and TRBJ1-6, with D perhaps TRBD1 (5 bases). Germline assignment: CDR1 SEHNR and CDR2 FQNEAQ (reference sequence). Trimming removed 1 base from V and 7 bases from J, with 8 bases in between. The CDR3 consists of 14 residues. CDR3 region: CASSLVAGNSPLHF. Here the CDR3 DNA reads TGTGCCAGCAGCTTAGTCGCAGGGAATTCACCCCTCCACTTT.

J is TRBJ1-1 and V is TRBV28; no reliable D call. V dropped 5 bases and J dropped 5 bases, with 15 bases sitting between them. The CDR3 extends over 14 amino acids. CDR1 MDHEN and CDR2 SYDVKM come from the germline V gene. The CDR3 loop is CASSVSGKGTEAFF. The CDR3, as DNA: TGTGCCAGCAGTGTATCGGGGAAAGGGACTGAAGCTTTCTTT. The full variable domain, its missing parts supplied by reference TRBV28 and TRBJ1-1, is DVKVTQSSRYLVKRTGEKVFLECVQDMDHENMFWYRQDPGLGLRLIYFSYDVKMKEKGDIPEGYSVSREKKERFSLILESASTNQTSMYLCASSVSGKGTEAFFGQGTRLTVV.

This sequence joins TRBV27 and TRBJ2-1, with 8 nucleotides matching TRBD2. V lost 6 bases, J lost 6 bases, and 10 bases stayed unmatched. This CDR3 is 15 amino acids long. CDR1 is MNHEY and CDR2 is SMNVEV in the germline V gene (reference sequence). In DNA, the CDR3 is TGTGCCAGCAGCTCCGGGGGGGCTGAGGGCAATGAGCAGTTCTTC. It specifies CASSSGGAEGNEQFF.